This T cell receptor beta chain came from a study of blood T cells in healthy people across ages. Concerning this clonotype itself: Its antigen is unidentified.

Study-wide points: Among T cells, TCR beta diversity per million cells dropped roughly linearly as age rose.

Sample-barcoded 5' priming and a J-beta primer mix drove a second PCR of roughly 6 to 12 cycles. A template-switch adaptor with 12 random nucleotides tagged each cDNA molecule. TCRdb itself ran the 5' RACE reads through MiXCR, one entry per CDR3 protein. The repertoire consists of approximately 900,000 distinct CDR3 sequences, with 25% to 30% occurring once and the leading ten covering 10% to 13%. The V gene's germline CDR1 is SNHLY and CDR2 FYNNEI. The CDR3 loop spans 13 amino acids. V lost 8 bases, J lost 0 bases, and 4 bases stayed unmatched. The data also belong to a second study, concerning T cells of mothers and their children. From that paper: The yield was over 9 million TCR beta CDR3 reads from each mother and a few million from each child. No persistent microchimeric T cell clones were detected at approximately 91 clones per million clonotypes sensitivity.

This receptor was taken from a woman in her forties in good health. The V gene is TRBV2, the J gene TRBJ2-7; 7 positions match TRBD1. Sequenced sample: blood. In DNA, the CDR3 is TGTGCCAGCGACAGGGACCTCTCCTACGAGCAGTACTTC. This sequence encodes CASDRDLSYEQYF.